There are a few counts of the clone carrying this T cell receptor (beta chain). Exclusion covered patients with other autoimmune diseases or uncontrolled infections (as well as pregnancy or lactation). The entry originates in a study of Graves' ophthalmopathy and Graves' hyperthyroidism. TCR beta CDR3 regions were amplified from RNA transcripts. HTBI-primed first-round RT-PCR preceded second-round multiplex PCR. TCRdb ran MiXCR on the multiplex PCR reads and lists one entry per CDR3 protein. This sample yields around 1,200,000 distinct CDR3 sequences, of which roughly two fifths are seen a single time; around 10% belongs to the top ten. The sequenced sample was peripheral blood or thyroid tissue (not recorded which). The TCR comes from an adult man with Graves' hyperthyroidism.

This chain's CDR3 is CAISTTGVGNTIYF. The CDR3 nucleotides are TGTGCCATCAGTACTACAGGGGTCGGAAACACCATATATTTT. The chain combines TRBV10-3 with TRBJ1-3, with TRBD1 matching 7 bases. The CDR3 runs to 14 residues. CDR1 and CDR2 from the germline V gene are ENHRY and SYGVKD. With V trimmed by 5 bases and J by 4 bases, 5 bases remained unmatched.